The next 10 T cell receptor beta chains were all read from a single sample in a study of blood T cells in healthy people across ages. Together with a sample-barcoded 5' primer, a J-beta primer mix was included in a second PCR lasting about 6 to 11 cycles. TCRdb analysed the 5' RACE reads with MiXCR anew, one entry per CDR3 protein. The table includes 1.8 million or so distinct CDR3 sequences, 39% detected once. Sequenced material: blood. Every receptor here comes from a human donor in good health.

This clonotype was seen only once. The rearrangement uses TRBV7-2 and TRBJ1-6; D perhaps matches TRBD1 (6 bases). The CDR3 length is 15 residues. CDR1 and CDR2 (germline): SGHTA, FQGNSA. Trimming pared 9 bases from V and 5 bases from J, leaving 17 bases between. In nucleotides, the CDR3 is TGTGCCAGTAACCTACAGGGTGCCGATAATTCACCCCTCCACTTT. It encodes CASNLQGADNSPLHF.

The chain joins TRBV27 to TRBJ2-7; D may be TRBD1 or TRBD2 (6 bases each). CDR3 length equals 16 residues. Looked up from germline, CDR1 is MNHEY and CDR2 is SMNVEV (reference sequence). With 6 bases removed from V and 1 base from J, the gap between germline ends came to 19 bases. CDR3 DNA: TGTGCCAGCAGGGGGAGGAGGAGAGGGACATCCTACGAGCAGTACTTC. Its protein is CASRGRRRGTSYEQYF.

This chain uses TRBV5-7 with TRBJ2-5; D perhaps matches TRBD2 (6 bases). TRBV5-7 qualifies as an ORF whose function is uncertain. The CDR3 contains 13 residues. V was cut by 4 bases and J by 5 bases, with 12 bases left in between. CDR3 protein: CASSRELGETQYF. For the CDR3, the DNA is TGTGCCAGCAGCCGGGAGCTGGGGGAGACCCAGTACTTC.

This chain's CDR3 is CATSAGQGAFERYF. The CDR3 DNA sequence: TGTGCCACCAGCGCGGGACAGGGGGCGTTTGAGCGGTACTTC. This chain connects TRBV15 to TRBJ2-5, with 12 bases aligning to TRBD1. The trim removed 5 bases at V and 13 bases at J, leaving 11 bases unmatched. The CDR3 length is 14 residues. The germline CDR1 and CDR2 sequences are LNHNV and YYDKDF (reference sequence).

The gene calls are TRBV24-1 and TRBJ2-1; TRBD1 agrees at 9 bases. The germline gives CDR1 KGHDR, CDR2 SFDVKD. The CDR3 has 16 residues. The trim removed 2 bases at V and 3 bases at J, leaving 4 bases unmatched. The CDR3, as DNA: TGTGCCACCAGTGATTACCGGACAGGGGTCTACAATGAGCAGTTCTTC. Its protein is CATSDYRTGVYNEQFF.

The chain carries TRBV28 and TRBJ2-3; 8 nucleotides match TRBD2. Unmatched junction bases numbered 6, after V lost 3 bases and J lost 7 bases. From germline, CDR1 is MDHEN and CDR2 SYDVKM. This CDR3 contains 14 residues. Written as DNA, the CDR3 is TGTGCCAGCAGTTTGGGCGGGGGGTCAAATACGCAGTATTTT. Its translation is CASSLGGGSNTQYF.

The chain links TRBV6-5 to TRBJ2-3, with D possibly being TRBD1 or TRBD2 (5 bases each). CDR1 is MNHEY and CDR2 is SVGAGI in the germline V gene. V was cut by 3 bases and J by 3 bases, with 22 bases left in between. This CDR3 is 18 amino acids long. In DNA form, the CDR3 reads TGTGCCAGCAGTTATGGGGCCGCCGGGCGGGCTCTTACAGATACGCAGTATTTT. Its translation: CASSYGAAGRALTDTQYF.

V usage is TRBV7-2 and J usage is TRBJ1-2; weak D call: TRBD1 (6 bases). Germline V lookup: CDR1 SGHTA, CDR2 FQGNSA. Trimming removed 6 bases at V and 4 bases at J, with 18 bases between. The CDR3 is made up of 15 amino acids. CDR3 coding DNA: TGTGCCAGCAGTTCAGAACCCAGGGGCGGCTATGGCTACACCTTC. It is translated as CASSSEPRGGYGYTF.

The CDR3 DNA sequence: TGTGCCAGCAGCTTAGTGCTAATAGCGGGGCAAGAGACCCAGTACTTC. This sequence encodes CASSLVLIAGQETQYF. The chain links TRBV7-8 to TRBJ2-5; 8 bases agree with TRBD2. This CDR3 has 16 amino acids. V lost 1 base and J lost 2; bases outside the gene matches: 6. In germline, CDR1 is SGHVS, CDR2 FQNEAQ.

This clonotype has only a few counts. This chain links TRBV20-1 with TRBJ2-7; D possibly corresponds to TRBD1 (5 bases). Trimming left V 7 bases short and J 0 bases short, with 13 bases between. Germline lookup yields CDR1 DFQATT and CDR2 SNEGSKA (reference sequence). This CDR3 spans 13 amino acids. CDR3 protein: CSGTGDSSYEQYF. The DNA of the CDR3 is TGCAGTGGGACGGGCGACAGCTCCTACGAGCAGTACTTC.